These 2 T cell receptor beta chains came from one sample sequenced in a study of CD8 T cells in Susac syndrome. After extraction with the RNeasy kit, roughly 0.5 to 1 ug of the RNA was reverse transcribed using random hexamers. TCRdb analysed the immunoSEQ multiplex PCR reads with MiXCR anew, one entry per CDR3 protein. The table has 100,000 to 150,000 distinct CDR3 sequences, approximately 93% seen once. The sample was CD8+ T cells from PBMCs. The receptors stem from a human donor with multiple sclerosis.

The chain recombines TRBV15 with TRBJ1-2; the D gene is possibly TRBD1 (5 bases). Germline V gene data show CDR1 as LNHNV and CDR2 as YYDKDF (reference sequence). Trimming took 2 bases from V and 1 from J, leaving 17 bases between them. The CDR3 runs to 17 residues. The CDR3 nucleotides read TGTGCCACCAGCAGAATCAAAGTGGCAGGGAATAACTATGGCTACACCTTC. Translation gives CATSRIKVAGNNYGYTF.

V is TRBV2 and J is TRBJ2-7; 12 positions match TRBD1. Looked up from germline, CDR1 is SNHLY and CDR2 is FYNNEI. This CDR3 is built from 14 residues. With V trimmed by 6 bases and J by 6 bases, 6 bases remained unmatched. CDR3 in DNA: TGTGCCAGCAGAGCGGGACAGGGGGCGGTCGAGCAGTACGTC. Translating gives CASRAGQGAVEQYV.